The entry below describes one T cell receptor beta chain. This sample stems from a study of shared clonotypes between healthy human individuals. The germline CDR1 and CDR2 sequences are WNHNN and SYGVQD (reference sequence). The V and J ends lost 4 bases and 7 bases respectively, with 13 bases between them. The CDR3 consists of 14 residues. Produced via immunoSEQ multiplex PCR; TCRdb's table is partial and in-frame only. In the table there are approximately 320,000 clones, roughly 70% of which are singletons. The chain uses TRBV10-1 and TRBJ2-2; perhaps D is TRBD1 or TRBD2 (6 bases each). The receptor was isolated from a man aged 25 to 45 in good health. Specimen: memory CD4+ T cells sorted from blood. This sample's subset: CD45RA-negative fraction. The CDR3 protein is CASSGGGPSGELFF. CDR3 nucleotide sequence: TGCGCCAGCAGTGGAGGGGGGCCAAGCGGGGAGCTGTTTTTT.